This T cell receptor beta chain stems from a study of blood T cells in healthy people across ages. With a J-beta primer mix and a sample-barcoded 5' primer, a second PCR ran roughly 6 to 11 cycles. Samples each returned at least 2.5 million CDR3-containing paired-end reads. TCRdb independently ran MiXCR on the 5' RACE reads; one entry per CDR3 protein. The sample records roughly 650,000 distinct CDR3 sequences, 32% being singletons. V shed 2 bases, J shed 3 bases, and the junction held 4 bases outside the gene matches. Germline CDR1 SNHLY, CDR2 FYNNEI. The CDR3 length is 14 residues. Each sample provided at least 5.5 micrograms of extracted total RNA.

The chain recombines TRBV2 with TRBJ2-7, with 7 nucleotides matching TRBD1. Specimen: blood. This receptor was obtained from a woman older than 75 in good health. The DNA for the CDR3 is TGTGCCAGCAGTGAAAGGGGGCTTGGCTACGAGCAGTACTTC. Amino acid sequence: CASSERGLGYEQYF.